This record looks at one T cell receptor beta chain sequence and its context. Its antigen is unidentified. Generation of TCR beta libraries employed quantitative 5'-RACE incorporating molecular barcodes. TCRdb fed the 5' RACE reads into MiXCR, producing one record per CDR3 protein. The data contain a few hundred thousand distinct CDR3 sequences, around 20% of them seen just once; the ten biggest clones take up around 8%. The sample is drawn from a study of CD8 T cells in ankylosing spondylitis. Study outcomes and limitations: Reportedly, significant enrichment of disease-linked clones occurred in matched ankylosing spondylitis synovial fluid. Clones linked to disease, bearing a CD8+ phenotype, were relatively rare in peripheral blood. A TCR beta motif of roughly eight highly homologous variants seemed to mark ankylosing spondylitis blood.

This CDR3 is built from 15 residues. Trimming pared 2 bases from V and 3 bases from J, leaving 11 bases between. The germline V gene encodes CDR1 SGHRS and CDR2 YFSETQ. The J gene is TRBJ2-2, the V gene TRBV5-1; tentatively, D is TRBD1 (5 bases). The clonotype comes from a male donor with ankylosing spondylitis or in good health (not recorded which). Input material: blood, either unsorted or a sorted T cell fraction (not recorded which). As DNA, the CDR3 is TGCGCCAGCAGCTTCGTCCCAGGGTACACCGGGGAGCTGTTTTTT. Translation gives CASSFVPGYTGELFF.